The text below deals with one T cell receptor beta chain. CDR1 and CDR2 (germline): MNHEY, SMNVEV (reference sequence). Trimming removed 4 bases at V and 0 bases at J, with 16 bases between. CDR3 size: 17 residues. The assay was immunoSEQ multiplex PCR, and TCRdb's table has in-frame clones only and misses some. The sample holds about 35,000 clones, 90% to 95% seen once. These data come from a study of circulating and synovial CD4+ cells in juvenile arthritis. Sequences were obtained from CD4+ T cells from blood. The V call is TRBV27, the J call TRBJ1-5; D might be TRBD1 (5 bases). The source is a human donor with juvenile idiopathic arthritis. The CDR3 bases are TGTGCCAGCAGTTCAACAGGAATTTTGGCTAGCAATCAGCCCCAGCATTTT. It specifies CASSSTGILASNQPQHF.